The rows below give T cell receptor beta chains drawn from one sample of a study of cytomegalovirus exposure and HLA in healthy donors. The method was immunoSEQ multiplex PCR; TCRdb's version includes in-frame clones alone and lacks a portion of them. The profile shows 120,000 to 150,000 clones, roughly 80% of them singletons. Specimen: PBMCs. These receptors all come from a boy aged 2 to 9 in good health and CMV-seronegative. Both conserved end residues are part of each CDR3. Fields, in order: clone size, D gene, CDR3 length, J gene, V gene, CDR3 protein. The D gene is left open where the match is weak. Expanded clones are given a class, and other clones once, few, many or no size at all.

abundance: -; d_gene: TRBD1; len: 16; j_gene: TRBJ1-2; v_gene: TRBV4-1; CDR3aa: CASSQDNRGLIYGYTF
abundance: -; d_gene: TRBD1; len: 14; j_gene: TRBJ2-7; v_gene: TRBV6-5; CDR3aa: CASSTRTGRIEQYF
abundance: -; d_gene: TRBD1; len: 17; j_gene: TRBJ2-3; v_gene: TRBV6-1; CDR3aa: CASSEASRGTGTDTQYF
abundance: -; d_gene: TRBD2; len: 14; j_gene: TRBJ2-7; v_gene: TRBV28; CDR3aa: CASTMGGRASEQYF
abundance: -; d_gene: TRBD2; len: 17; j_gene: TRBJ2-5; v_gene: TRBV2; CDR3aa: CASRGYSGSDRGETQYF
abundance: -; d_gene: TRBD2; len: 13; j_gene: TRBJ2-7; v_gene: TRBV10-3; CDR3aa: CASLAGNADEQYF
abundance: -; d_gene: -; len: 13; j_gene: TRBJ1-2; v_gene: TRBV7-2; CDR3aa: CASSLEREMARTF
abundance: -; d_gene: -; len: 14; j_gene: TRBJ2-7; v_gene: TRBV5-6; CDR3aa: CASSQGLQAYEQYF
abundance: -; d_gene: -; len: 14; j_gene: TRBJ2-5; v_gene: TRBV9; CDR3aa: CASSVGSSEETQYF
abundance: -; d_gene: -; len: 11; j_gene: TRBJ2-1; v_gene: TRBV7-9; CDR3aa: CASSSKGEQFF
abundance: -; d_gene: TRBD2; len: 14; j_gene: TRBJ2-1; v_gene: TRBV2; CDR3aa: CAGGTGRLAGNLFF
abundance: -; d_gene: -; len: 12; j_gene: TRBJ2-2; v_gene: TRBV5-4; CDR3aa: CASSRGTGELFF
abundance: -; d_gene: -; len: 16; j_gene: TRBJ1-4; v_gene: TRBV7-8; CDR3aa: CASSFRQGGVGEKLFF
abundance: few; d_gene: -; len: 14; j_gene: TRBJ1-2; v_gene: TRBV19; CDR3aa: CASSTSRAGYGYTF
abundance: -; d_gene: TRBD1; len: 16; j_gene: TRBJ2-3; v_gene: TRBV7-2; CDR3aa: CASSPRTGVAVGTQYF
abundance: -; d_gene: TRBD1; len: 14; j_gene: TRBJ1-2; v_gene: TRBV15; CDR3aa: CASRGTGDNYGYTF
abundance: once; d_gene: -; len: 14; j_gene: TRBJ1-5; v_gene: TRBV6-1; CDR3aa: CASCGEGGIQPQHF
abundance: -; d_gene: TRBD1; len: 15; j_gene: TRBJ1-1; v_gene: TRBV5-4; CDR3aa: CASSPRQGGRTEAFF
abundance: -; d_gene: -; len: 15; j_gene: TRBJ2-2; v_gene: TRBV14; CDR3aa: CASSQETGGYGELFF
abundance: -; d_gene: TRBD2; len: 15; j_gene: TRBJ2-5; v_gene: TRBV18; CDR3aa: CASSPLDGGSGTQYF
abundance: -; d_gene: TRBD1; len: 14; j_gene: TRBJ2-7; v_gene: TRBV15; CDR3aa: CATSRDRGSYEQYF
abundance: -; d_gene: -; len: 12; j_gene: TRBJ2-3; v_gene: TRBV9; CDR3aa: CASSSPPGTQYF
abundance: -; d_gene: -; len: 14; j_gene: TRBJ1-4; v_gene: TRBV7-9; CDR3aa: CASSSDRHNEKLFF
abundance: -; d_gene: TRBD1; len: 15; j_gene: TRBJ1-3; v_gene: TRBV6-1; CDR3aa: CASSEEGAGGNTIYF
abundance: -; d_gene: -; len: 13; j_gene: TRBJ1-2; v_gene: TRBV7-8; CDR3aa: CASSPRGLGGYTF
abundance: few; d_gene: -; len: 15; j_gene: TRBJ2-3; v_gene: TRBV27; CDR3aa: CASSFYSLNTDTQYF
abundance: -; d_gene: TRBD1; len: 13; j_gene: TRBJ2-3; v_gene: TRBV6-1; CDR3aa: CASSGQGRDTQYF
abundance: -; d_gene: TRBD1; len: 17; j_gene: TRBJ2-6; v_gene: TRBV9; CDR3aa: CASSVARGSSGANVLTF
abundance: -; d_gene: TRBD1; len: 15; j_gene: TRBJ2-2; v_gene: TRBV11-2; CDR3aa: CASSQMTGRTGELFF
abundance: once; d_gene: TRBD2; len: 21; j_gene: TRBJ2-7; v_gene: TRBV28; CDR3aa: CASSLAGDVSFARQRNYEQYF
abundance: few; d_gene: TRBD2; len: 15; j_gene: TRBJ2-3; v_gene: TRBV15; CDR3aa: CATSRGTSGRDTQYF
abundance: -; d_gene: -; len: 18; j_gene: TRBJ2-3; v_gene: TRBV29-1; CDR3aa: CSVLAVYRGHTPPDTQYF
abundance: -; d_gene: TRBD1; len: 15; j_gene: TRBJ1-1; v_gene: TRBV28; CDR3aa: CASSADRGLGTEAFF
abundance: -; d_gene: TRBD1; len: 16; j_gene: TRBJ1-3; v_gene: TRBV2; CDR3aa: CASTYLVRDRGNTIYF
abundance: once; d_gene: TRBD2; len: 13; j_gene: TRBJ2-7; v_gene: TRBV5-1; CDR3aa: CASSSSGAYEQYF
abundance: -; d_gene: TRBD2; len: 14; j_gene: -; v_gene: TRBV25-1; CDR3aa: CASSSQAGPLEQYF
abundance: -; d_gene: TRBD1; len: 15; j_gene: TRBJ1-6; v_gene: TRBV12-5; CDR3aa: CASGSRTGLNSPLHF